The 16 T cell receptor beta chains below were found in one sample sequenced in a study of T cell repertoires in cytomegalovirus infection. From the reads, TCRdb called clonotypes with MiXCR, one entry per CDR3 protein. The sample contains 700,000 to 900,000 distinct CDR3 sequences, 29% of which appear only once. These receptors' targets are unknown. The input for sequencing was cultured CD8+ T cells from PBMCs, taken from culture after CMV antigen stimulation. These receptors were taken from a human donor in good health (CMV status not recorded). Some clones in this sample may be carry-over from other donors' samples.

This rearrangement joins TRBV7-4 to TRBJ1-1; D is unresolved. Trimming cost V 4 bases and J 1 base, with 10 bases left between them. The CDR3 consists of 14 residues. The germline CDR1 and CDR2 sequences are SGHVT and SQSDAQ. The CDR3 DNA reads TGTGCCAGCAGCTCCCCAAGTAGGAACACTGAAGCTTTCTTT. Its translation is CASSSPSRNTEAFF. Filled out from reference TRBV7-4 and TRBJ1-1, the complete variable domain reads GAGVSQSPRYKVAKRGRDVALRCDSISGHVTLYWYRQTLGQGSEVLTYSQSDAQRDKSGRPSGRFSAERPERSVSTLKIQRTEQGDSAVYLCASSSPSRNTEAFFGQGTRLTVV.

The chain is built from TRBV6-6 and TRBJ2-2; D is perhaps TRBD1 (6 bases). The germline V and J ends were trimmed by 8 bases and 5 bases, with 12 bases remaining between them. The germline CDR1 and CDR2 sequences are MNHNY and SVGAGI (reference sequence). The CDR3 consists of 13 residues. The DNA of the CDR3 is TGTGCCAGCCTCTCAGGGGAGACCGGGGAGCTGTTTTTT. Its translation: CASLSGETGELFF.

The chain recombines TRBV15 with TRBJ2-2; no reliable D call. V was shortened by 5 bases and J by 0 bases, with 7 bases between the two germline ends. Per the germline V gene, CDR1 is LNHNV and CDR2 is YYDKDF (reference sequence). This CDR3 is built from 14 residues. The CDR3 nucleotides are TGTGCCACCAGCGCGTCAGCGAACACCGGGGAGCTGTTTTTT. This encodes CATSASANTGELFF.

This clonotype was picked up a small number of times. This rearrangement joins TRBV27 to TRBJ1-1; tentative D call: TRBD1 (5 bases). The CDR3 spans 12 residues. V was clipped by 7 bases and J by 3 bases, with 9 bases between them. Germline loops: CDR1 MNHEY, CDR2 SMNVEV (reference sequence). CDR3 loop: CASKGQYTEAFF. The CDR3 DNA is TGTGCCAGCAAAGGACAATACACTGAAGCTTTCTTT.

The chain carries TRBV6-5 and TRBJ2-1; 10 positions match TRBD2. The CDR3 runs to 16 residues. Per the germline V gene, CDR1 is MNHEY and CDR2 is SVGAGI. Unmatched junction bases numbered 8, after V lost 0 bases and J lost 9 bases. CDR3 residues: CASSYSISGGRFEQFF. The CDR3 DNA reads TGTGCCAGCAGTTACTCTATTAGCGGGGGGCGCTTTGAGCAGTTCTTC.

This clonotype showed up many times. This rearrangement joins TRBV27 to TRBJ2-7; weak D call: TRBD2 (6 bases). V was clipped by 0 bases and J by 7 bases, with 10 bases between them. Germline-derived CDR1 and CDR2 are MNHEY and SMNVEV (reference sequence). The CDR3 has 13 amino acids. The CDR3 region has the DNA TGTGCCAGCAGTTTATCGCTCCTAGCGGAGCAGTACTTC. This codes for CASSLSLLAEQYF.

V usage is TRBV7-8 and J usage is TRBJ1-2; 9 bases are shared with TRBD1. CDR3 length: 14 residues. Germline V CDR1 and CDR2: SGHVS, FQNEAQ. After removal of 5 bases from V and 6 bases from J, the junction contained 7 bases not matched to a gene. CDR3 residues: CASSPGQGRDGYTF. CDR3 bases: TGTGCCAGCAGCCCTGGACAGGGGCGAGATGGCTACACCTTC. Filled out from reference TRBV7-8 and TRBJ1-2, the complete variable domain reads GAGVSQSPRYKVAKRGQDVALRCDPISGHVSLFWYQQALGQGPEFLTYFQNEAQLDKSGLPSDRFFAERPEGSVSTLKIQRTQQEDSAVYLCASSPGQGRDGYTFGSGTRLTVV.

CDR3 bases: TGTGCCAGCAGCGGGGGGGCCCGCTCCTACAATGAGCAGTTCTTC. Protein sequence: CASSGGARSYNEQFF. The chain combines TRBV9 with TRBJ2-1, with D perhaps being TRBD1 or TRBD2 (6 bases each). The germline V and J ends were trimmed by 3 bases and 0 bases, with 10 bases remaining between them. CDR3 length: 15 residues. Per the germline V gene, CDR1 is SGDLS and CDR2 is YYNGEE.

The table lists this clonotype with a few counts. The J gene is TRBJ2-2, the V gene TRBV7-2, with D tentatively TRBD1 (6 bases). There are 13 residues in the CDR3. CDR1 and CDR2 (germline): SGHTA, FQGNSA. V was shortened by 4 bases and J by 9 bases, with 12 bases between the two germline ends. The CDR3 coding sequence is TGTGCCAGCAGCTATGCAGGGGTACGGGAGCTGTTTTTT. Its translation: CASSYAGVRELFF.

This clonotype was picked up a small number of times. This rearrangement joins TRBV7-9 to TRBJ2-7, with D possibly being TRBD1 or TRBD2 (6 bases each). The CDR3 is made up of 12 amino acids. V was trimmed by 5 bases and J by 6 bases, leaving 11 bases between them. Germline V CDR1 and CDR2: SEHNR, FQNEAQ (reference sequence). CDR3: CASSGGGSEQYV. The CDR3 bases are TGTGCCAGCAGCGGAGGGGGGAGCGAGCAGTACGTC.

The V call is TRBV5-1, the J call TRBJ1-1, with TRBD1 as a possible D gene (5 bases). The V end lost 4 bases, the J end lost 6 bases, and 16 bases lay between the germline ends. The germline CDR1 and CDR2 sequences are SGHRS and YFSETQ. The CDR3 contains 14 residues. The CDR3 DNA reads TGCGCCAGCAGCCTCGGGACGACGGGCGCTGAAGCTTTCTTT. Translated: CASSLGTTGAEAFF.

V gene TRBV19 combines with J gene TRBJ2-1; TRBD1 matches at 7 bases. Germline CDR1 LNHDA, CDR2 SQIVND (reference sequence). Losses at the gene ends were 6 bases for V and 1 base for J; bases not matched to a gene: 6. The CDR3 covers 15 residues. CDR3 nucleotides: TGTGCCAGTAGAAAAGACAGGGAATCCTACAATGAGCAGTTCTTC. Its translation: CASRKDRESYNEQFF. The entire variable domain, with the rest obtained from reference TRBV19 and TRBJ2-1, is as follows: DGGITQSPKYLFRKEGQNVTLSCEQNLNHDAMYWYRQDPGQGLRLIYYSQIVNDFQKGDIAEGYSVSREKKESFPLTVTSAQKNPTAFYLCASRKDRESYNEQFFGPGTRLTVL.

This clonotype has ten or more counts. The chain is built from TRBV7-2 and TRBJ1-2; perhaps TRBD1 as D (5 bases). Germline assignment: CDR1 SGHTA and CDR2 FQGNSA. The CDR3 sequence is 14 residues long. The V and J ends lost 1 base and 0 bases respectively, with 6 bases between them. The CDR3 spells CASSLETANYGYTF. The CDR3 bases are TGTGCCAGCAGCTTAGAGACAGCTAACTATGGCTACACCTTC.

The gene calls are TRBV27 and TRBJ1-5; D might be TRBD1 (5 bases). From germline, CDR1 is MNHEY and CDR2 SMNVEV (reference sequence). CDR3 size: 12 residues. Trimming pared 6 bases from V and 7 bases from J, leaving 10 bases between. For the CDR3, the DNA is TGTGCCAGCAGGGTGGGGGAACAGCCCCAGCATTTT. Its translation is CASRVGEQPQHF.

V gene TRBV11-2 combines with J gene TRBJ2-5; possibly TRBD2 for D (5 bases). Germline V gives CDR1 SGHAT, CDR2 FQNNGV. The CDR3 runs to 12 residues. Trimming removed 7 bases at V and 5 bases at J, with 11 bases between. CDR3 sequence (DNA): TGTGCCAGCACCGAGGGCCGGGAGACCCAGTACTTC. It specifies CASTEGRETQYF.

Ten or more counts support this clonotype. The genes are TRBV7-2 and TRBJ2-3; TRBD2 aligns across 9 bases. Trimming took 1 base from V and 12 from J; bases not matched to a gene: 17. The CDR3 spans 17 residues. Germline V gene sequence: CDR1 SGHTA, CDR2 FQGNSA. The CDR3, as DNA: TGTGCCAGCAGCTTAGTAACGGCTAGCGGGGCCCCCGCAGGACAGTATTTT. This encodes CASSLVTASGAPAGQYF.